Shown below are 32 T cell receptor beta chains from a single sample sequenced in a study of cytomegalovirus exposure and HLA in healthy donors. PCR employed 60 Vbeta and 13 Jbeta primers. Produced via immunoSEQ multiplex PCR; TCRdb's table is partial and in-frame only. The repertoire holds roughly 180,000 clones, with 75% to 85% as singletons. The sequencing input was PBMCs. These receptors were obtained from a girl between 5 and 17 years old in good health and CMV-seropositive.

The rearrangement joins TRBV18 to TRBJ1-1; tentative D call: TRBD1 (5 bases). Germline V gives CDR1 KGHSH, CDR2 LQKENI. CDR3 length: 15 amino acids. V was shortened by 3 bases and J by 1 base, with 12 bases between the two germline ends. CDR3 region: CASSPPPGGNTEAFF. Here the CDR3 DNA reads TGTGCCAGCTCACCCCCCCCGGGGGGGAACACTGAAGCTTTCTTT. The whole variable domain, remainder taken from reference TRBV18 and TRBJ1-1, is NAGVMQNPRHLVRRRGQEARLRCSPMKGHSHVYWYRQLPEEGLKFMVYLQKENIIDESGMPKERFSAEFPKEGPSILRIQQVVRGDSAAYFCASSPPPGGNTEAFFGQGTRLTVV.

This clone has more than one count but fewer than ten. This chain joins TRBV10-3 and TRBJ1-4; 7 bases agree with TRBD1. Looked up from germline, CDR1 is ENHRY and CDR2 is SYGVKD. The J segment lost 3 bases and the V segment lost 4 bases, leaving 2 bases of the junction unmatched. CDR3 size: 14 residues. The CDR3 DNA follows: TGTGCCATCAGTGGGCAGGGGGCTAATGAAAAACTGTTTTTT. This codes for CAISGQGANEKLFF.

This rearrangement joins TRBV6-6 to TRBJ2-3, with D tentatively TRBD1 (6 bases). The V and J ends lost 5 bases and 3 bases respectively, with 12 bases between them. This CDR3 is built from 14 residues. The germline gives CDR1 MNHNY, CDR2 SVGAGI (reference sequence). The DNA of the CDR3 is TGTGCCAGCAGTACCGGAGACAGGACAGATACGCAGTATTTT. As protein: CASSTGDRTDTQYF.

This clone came up once. V and J are TRBV11-3 and TRBJ2-3; 16 nucleotides line up with TRBD2. Germline loops: CDR1 SGHNT, CDR2 YENEEA. With 1 base clipped from V and 6 bases from J, the junction kept 4 bases outside the gene matches. The CDR3 is 17 amino acids. In nucleotides, the CDR3 is TGTGCCAGCAGCTTAGGTGGGACTAGCGGGGGGGCTGATACGCAGTATTTT. This encodes CASSLGGTSGGADTQYF.

The J gene is TRBJ1-1, the V gene TRBV7-9; D is perhaps TRBD1 (6 bases). The CDR3 is 14 amino acids. Germline CDR1 reads SEHNR; CDR2 reads FQNEAQ (reference sequence). Trimming cost V 4 bases and J 3 bases, with 12 bases left between them. The CDR3 DNA reads as TGTGCCAGCAGCTCAGGACAGAGGGACACTGAAGCTTTCTTT. Amino acid sequence: CASSSGQRDTEAFF.

The rearrangement links TRBV5-1 to TRBJ2-5; maybe TRBD1 (7 bases). The V end was cut by 3 bases, the J end by 4 bases, with 10 bases between. The germline CDR1 and CDR2 sequences are SGHRS and YFSETQ. The CDR3 sequence is 13 residues long. The DNA of the CDR3 is TGCGCCAGCAGCTCCCAGGGGGGAGAGACCCAGTACTTC. Translating it yields CASSSQGGETQYF.

The DNA for the CDR3 is TGTGCCAGCACCATAAAGGCGGGGGCCTACAATGAGCAGTTCTTC. Translating it yields CASTIKAGAYNEQFF. This chain uses TRBV6-5 with TRBJ2-1, with 7 bases identical to TRBD2. The germline V gene has CDR1 MNHEY and CDR2 SVGAGI. CDR3 length equals 15 residues. Germline trimming cut 7 bases from V and 2 bases from J; bases unmatched to any gene: 8.

This clone was observed a handful of times. The chain is built from TRBV7-9 and TRBJ2-3; 12 bases are shared with TRBD2. The CDR3 spans 16 residues. Unmatched junction bases numbered 4, after V lost 5 bases and J lost 1 base. The germline V gene has CDR1 SEHNR and CDR2 FQNEAQ (reference sequence). The CDR3 region is CASSPTSGGGTDTQYF. The CDR3 nucleotides read TGTGCCAGCAGCCCGACTAGCGGGGGAGGCACAGATACGCAGTATTTT. Full variable domain (missing parts from reference TRBV7-9 and TRBJ2-3): DTGVSQNPRHKITKRGQNVTFRCDPISEHNRLYWYRQTLGQGPEFLTYFQNEAQLEKSRLLSDRFSAERPKGSFSTLEIQRTEQGDSAMYLCASSPTSGGGTDTQYFGPGTRLTVL.

The V call is TRBV29-1, the J call TRBJ2-4; TRBD1 agrees at 7 bases. Germline trimming cut 5 bases from V and 4 bases from J; bases unmatched to any gene: 8. Germline CDR1 and CDR2: SQVTM and ANQGSEA. The CDR3 consists of 14 residues. The CDR3 nucleotides are TGCAGCGTTACCGCAGGGGGATCTAAAAACATTCAGTACTTC. This translates into CSVTAGGSKNIQYF.

This clone was counted only a few times. V is TRBV11-3 and J is TRBJ2-7, with D possibly TRBD2 on 6 matching bases. The CDR3 is made up of 15 amino acids. The germline V gene has CDR1 SGHNT and CDR2 YENEEA. Trimming took 0 bases from V and 6 from J, leaving 15 bases between them. The CDR3 DNA reads as TGTGCCAGCAGCTTAGATAGGCCGGGGGTGGGCGAGCAGTACTTC. Protein product: CASSLDRPGVGEQYF.

This chain connects TRBV6-5 to TRBJ2-7; 8 positions agree with TRBD1. Germline V gives CDR1 MNHEY, CDR2 SVGAGI. This CDR3 contains 12 residues. Unmatched junction bases numbered 1, after V lost 6 bases and J lost 3 bases. The CDR3 loop reads CASRDRVYEQYF. In DNA, the CDR3 is TGTGCCAGCAGGGACAGGGTCTACGAGCAGTACTTC.

With respect to this clone: A junction end diverges from the germline sequence, so it may reflect a read error. This sequence joins TRBV28 and TRBJ1-4; D unresolved. This CDR3 comprises 12 residues. The germline V gene encodes CDR1 MDHEN and CDR2 SYDVKM. The CDR3 region is CASRATNEKLFF. As DNA, the CDR3 is TGTGCCAGCAGGGCAACTAATGAAAAATTGTTTTTT.

The gene calls are TRBV5-4 and TRBJ2-5; D perhaps matches TRBD2 (7 bases). The CDR3 is made up of 16 amino acids. Germline-derived CDR1 and CDR2 are SGHNT and YYREEE (reference sequence). Trimming removed 3 bases from V and 5 bases from J, with 20 bases in between. CDR3 amino acids: CASSSSSGGAGETQYF. CDR3 nucleotide sequence: TGTGCCAGCAGCTCGAGTAGTGGGGGGGCGGGTGAGACCCAGTACTTC.

V usage is TRBV4-2 and J usage is TRBJ1-5; D is possibly TRBD1 (6 bases). Looked up from germline, CDR1 is LGHNA and CDR2 is YNFKEQ. The V and J ends lost 0 bases and 1 base respectively, with 10 bases between them. CDR3 length equals 16 residues. The CDR3 spells CASSQDGTQSNQPQHF. For the CDR3, the DNA is TGTGCCAGCAGCCAAGATGGGACACAGAGCAATCAGCCCCAGCATTTT.

V usage is TRBV4-1 and J usage is TRBJ1-5; the D gene is possibly TRBD1 (5 bases). The CDR3 consists of 16 residues. Trimming pared 4 bases from V and 3 bases from J, leaving 16 bases between. Germline V gives CDR1 MGHRA, CDR2 YSYEKL. CDR3: CASSRSSGLNNQPQHF. CDR3 bases: TGCGCCAGCAGCCGTTCCTCAGGGTTAAACAATCAGCCCCAGCATTTT.

The chain carries TRBV25-1 and TRBJ2-1; D is unresolved. The CDR3 consists of 13 residues. Germline CDR1 and CDR2: MGHDK and SYGVNS. V lost 4 bases and J 6 bases, leaving 10 bases between the germline ends. This CDR3 reads CASSADGVNEQFF. In DNA form, the CDR3 reads TGTGCCAGCAGTGCCGACGGAGTCAATGAGCAGTTCTTC. The whole variable domain, filled in from reference TRBV25-1 and TRBJ2-1, reads EADIYQTPRYLVIGTGKKITLECSQTMGHDKMYWYQQDPGMELHLIHYSYGVNSTEKGDLSSESTVSRIRTEHFPLTLESARPSHTSQYLCASSADGVNEQFFGPGTRLTVL.

Here the CDR3 DNA reads TGCGCCAGCAGCTTGGACGGGGGGGCGTACGAGCAGTACTTC. Protein: CASSLDGGAYEQYF. The rearrangement joins TRBV5-1 to TRBJ2-7; 8 bases are a match to TRBD2. The CDR3 runs 14 residues. The V and J ends lost 0 bases and 4 bases, in that order; junction bases with no gene match: 3. Germline CDR1 SGHRS, CDR2 YFSETQ.

The chain links TRBV6-5 to TRBJ2-7; 7 positions agree with TRBD1. J was trimmed by 0 bases and V by 0 bases; bases with no gene match: 2. The CDR3 spans 15 residues. Germline assignment: CDR1 MNHEY and CDR2 SVGAGI. The CDR3 reads CASSYSGQSSYEQYF. The CDR3 nucleotides are TGTGCCAGCAGTTACTCGGGACAGAGCTCCTACGAGCAGTACTTC.

This sequence joins TRBV7-2 and TRBJ2-5, with a possible D match to TRBD2 (7 bases). V was cut by 0 bases and J by 7 bases, with 12 bases left in between. This CDR3 is built from 14 residues. In germline, CDR1 is SGHTA, CDR2 FQGNSA. DNA for the CDR3: TGTGCCAGCAGCTTAGCGGGGGGGCCTGTGACCCAGTACTTC. Translation: CASSLAGGPVTQYF.

The rearrangement links TRBV2 to TRBJ2-3; maybe TRBD1 (5 bases). V was pared by 7 bases and J by 0 bases, with 14 bases between. The CDR3 is made up of 15 amino acids. From germline, CDR1 is SNHLY and CDR2 FYNNEI. In nucleotides, the CDR3 is TGTGCCAGCATCCCCGACAGTCATAGCACAGATACGCAGTATTTT. This gives the protein CASIPDSHSTDTQYF.

The J gene is TRBJ1-5, the V gene TRBV5-1; 11 bases match TRBD1. Trimming at V came to 4 bases and at J to 1 base, leaving 4 bases not matched to a gene. Germline loops: CDR1 SGHRS, CDR2 YFSETQ. The CDR3 covers 16 residues. CDR3 region: CASSQGQGGSNQPQHF. In DNA form, the CDR3 reads TGCGCCAGCAGCCAGGGACAGGGGGGCAGCAATCAGCCCCAGCATTTT.

The rearrangement uses TRBV5-4 and TRBJ2-7, with TRBD2 matching over 10 bases. CDR3 size: 16 residues. The germline V gene encodes CDR1 SGHNT and CDR2 YYREEE (reference sequence). The V segment lost 0 bases and the J segment 7 bases; nucleotides outside the gene matches: 10. The CDR3 DNA is TGTGCCAGCAGCTTGGCGGGGAGCGGGGGGGCTGGAGAGCAGTACTTC. Its translation: CASSLAGSGGAGEQYF. Full variable domain (missing parts from reference TRBV5-4 and TRBJ2-7): ETGVTQSPTHLIKTRGQQVTLRCSSQSGHNTVSWYQQALGQGPQFIFQYYREEENGRGNFPPRFSGLQFPNYSSELNVNALELDDSALYLCASSLAGSGGAGEQYFGPGTRLTVT.

This clone was seen just once. The chain employs TRBV7-9 and TRBJ1-1; 9 bases match TRBD1. V shed 5 bases and J 4 bases; nucleotides not matched to a gene: 20. Germline CDR1 reads SEHNR; CDR2 reads FQNEAQ (reference sequence). The CDR3 consists of 19 residues. The CDR3, as DNA: TGTGCCAGCAGCCGTGGAGCCCTCTTGACAGGGGGGACTGGCACTGAAGCTTTCTTT. This translates into CASSRGALLTGGTGTEAFF.

This chain connects TRBV21-1 to TRBJ2-7; the table calls TRBD1, which could not be checked here. TRBV21-1 is classified as a pseudogene. The CDR3 has 15 amino acids. The DNA of the CDR3 is TGTGCCAGCAGCAAAGCGGGACAGGGACCCTACGAGCAGTACTTC. Translating gives CASSKAGQGPYEQYF.

CDR3 nucleotides: TGTGCCAGCAGCTTGCCGCCAGGGGACACCGGGGAGCTGTTTTTT. Translated: CASSLPPGDTGELFF. The genes are TRBV5-4 and TRBJ2-2, with a possible D match to TRBD1 (6 bases). This CDR3 is built from 15 residues. Per germline, CDR1 SGHNT and CDR2 YYREEE (reference sequence). Deletions cut 1 base from V and 3 bases from J, with 10 bases between.

V and J are TRBV10-3 and TRBJ1-6, with 9 bases matching TRBD1. The V gene end was trimmed by 5 bases and the J gene end by 8 bases; junction bases not matched to a gene: 4. Per the germline V gene, CDR1 is ENHRY and CDR2 is SYGVKD. CDR3 size: 14 residues. The CDR3 region has the DNA TGTGCCATCAGTCGACAGGGGGGTGATTCACCCCTCCACTTT. It codes for CAISRQGGDSPLHF.

V usage is TRBV2 and J usage is TRBJ1-5; D remains unclear. In germline, CDR1 is SNHLY, CDR2 FYNNEI. The CDR3 is made up of 14 amino acids. Trimming stripped 5 bases from V and 3 bases from J, with 11 bases between. CDR3 region: CASSWGELNQPQHF. The DNA for the CDR3 is TGTGCCAGCAGTTGGGGAGAACTCAATCAGCCCCAGCATTTT.

The chain joins TRBV19 to TRBJ1-6; TRBD1 matches at 10 bases. The CDR3 is 17 amino acids. The germline CDR1 and CDR2 sequences are LNHDA and SQIVND (reference sequence). The V and J ends lost 5 bases and 0 bases, in that order; junction bases with no gene match: 4. The CDR3 protein is CASSRQGANSYNSPLHF. As DNA, the CDR3 is TGTGCCAGTAGTCGACAGGGGGCCAACTCCTATAATTCACCCCTCCACTTT.

The chain combines TRBV7-2 with TRBJ1-4, with TRBD1 identical over 9 bases. The CDR3 runs to 14 residues. Trimming removed 4 bases from V and 8 bases from J; junction bases left unmatched: 5. Per germline, CDR1 SGHTA and CDR2 FQGNSA. Here the CDR3 reads CASSYRQGGEKLFF. CDR3 sequence (DNA): TGTGCCAGCAGCTACAGACAGGGGGGCGAAAAACTGTTTTTT.

This clone was counted a few times. The chain links TRBV6-1 to TRBJ1-2; possible D gene TRBD1, 6 bases. The ends were cut back, 8 bases at V and 4 bases at J, with 11 bases in the middle. In germline, CDR1 is MNHNS, CDR2 SASEGT. This CDR3 is 12 amino acids long. The CDR3 loop is CASGGRGYGYTF. The CDR3 DNA is TGTGCCAGCGGTGGCAGGGGCTATGGCTACACCTTC.

The rearrangement joins TRBV6-1 to TRBJ2-1; no firm D call. Trimming stripped 1 base from V and 4 bases from J, with 23 bases between. The CDR3 sequence is 19 residues long. The germline CDR1 and CDR2 sequences are MNHNS and SASEGT. The CDR3 DNA is TGTGCCAGCAGTGAAGAGGCCCCGGAGAGGATTTCGGGTTACAATGAGCAGTTCTTC. Its protein product is CASSEEAPERISGYNEQFF.

This clone was seen once. The V call is TRBV10-1, the J call TRBJ2-2; 7 nucleotides align to TRBD2. Trimming cost V 7 bases and J 3 bases; bases outside gene matches: 8. The CDR3 contains 15 residues. The germline CDR1 and CDR2 sequences are WNHNN and SYGVQD (reference sequence). CDR3 DNA: TGCGCCAGCAAGCCCGGGGGGTCAGACACCGGGGAGCTGTTTTTT. This gives the protein CASKPGGSDTGELFF.